Presented here are 11 T cell receptor beta chains from one specimen sequenced in a study of T cell repertoires in cytomegalovirus infection. No cognate antigen is known for these TCRs. MiXCR was run by TCRdb on the reads, yielding one entry per CDR3 protein. The table shows around 900,000 distinct CDR3 sequences, with around 30% occurring only once. The material was cultured CD8+ T cells from PBMCs, obtained from culture after CMV antigen stimulation. The receptors come from a human donor in good health (CMV status not recorded). Some clones in this sample may be carry-over from other donors' samples.

V gene TRBV7-2 combines with J gene TRBJ1-1; no definite D call. With 1 base removed from V and 5 bases from J, the gap between germline ends came to 14 bases. The CDR3 totals 15 residues. Per the germline V gene, CDR1 is SGHTA and CDR2 is FQGNSA. The CDR3 bases are TGTGCCAGCAGCTTAGTGGAAGGTGGGGTTACTGAAGCTTTCTTT. The encoded protein is CASSLVEGGVTEAFF.

This clonotype has only a few counts. This chain uses TRBV27 with TRBJ1-5; 7 nucleotides match TRBD1. Germline V gene lookup returns CDR1 MNHEY and CDR2 SMNVEV (reference sequence). The CDR3 has 16 amino acids. The J segment lost 0 bases and the V segment lost 10 bases, leaving 12 bases of the junction unmatched. The CDR3, as DNA: TGTGCCACCTCCCGGGCAGGGGGGGATAGCAATCAGCCCCAGCATTTT. This codes for CATSRAGGDSNQPQHF.

This clonotype was picked up one time. The chain is built from TRBV6-1 and TRBJ2-7, with TRBD2 matching 7 bases. The CDR3 consists of 11 residues. Germline V gene data show CDR1 as MNHNS and CDR2 as SASEGT. V lost 10 bases to trimming and J lost 3 bases; unmatched junction nucleotides: 3. This CDR3 is CATWGGYEQYF. The CDR3 DNA follows: TGTGCCACCTGGGGGGGCTACGAGCAGTACTTC.

This clonotype was counted ten times or more. The chain carries TRBV7-6 and TRBJ2-1; possibly TRBD2 for D (6 bases). The V gene's germline CDR1 is SGHVS and CDR2 FNYEAQ. The CDR3 is 15 amino acids. V shed 5 bases and J shed 0 bases, with 11 bases lying between them. The CDR3 sequence: CASSGRGSSYNEQFF. The CDR3 bases are TGTGCCAGCAGCGGACGGGGGAGCTCCTACAATGAGCAGTTCTTC. Complete variable domain (other parts from reference TRBV7-6 and TRBJ2-1): GAGVSQSPRYKVTKRGQDVALRCDPISGHVSLYWYRQALGQGPEFLTYFNYEAQQDKSGLPNDRFSAERPEGSISTLTIQRTEQRDSAMYRCASSGRGSSYNEQFFGPGTRLTVL.

This clonotype was seen more than once but under ten times. The chain joins TRBV28 to TRBJ2-1, with unresolved D. Trimming pared 1 base from V and 8 bases from J, leaving 18 bases between. CDR3 length equals 16 residues. CDR1 is MDHEN, CDR2 SYDVKM, per germline. In DNA form, the CDR3 reads TGTGCCAGCAGTTTATCGCCCGCCGCAACCTGGGATGAGCAGTTCTTC. Its protein product is CASSLSPAATWDEQFF. Full variable domain (remainder filled in from reference TRBV28 and TRBJ2-1): DVKVTQSSRYLVKRTGEKVFLECVQDMDHENMFWYRQDPGLGLRLIYFSYDVKMKEKGDIPEGYSVSREKKERFSLILESASTNQTSMYLCASSLSPAATWDEQFFGPGTRLTVL.

This clonotype was seen a handful of times. V and J are TRBV12-3 or TRBV12-4 and TRBJ2-7; 8 bases align to TRBD1. V lost 10 bases, J lost 5 bases, and 7 bases stayed unmatched. The CDR3 runs 12 residues. CDR3 sequence reads: CATSTGVDEQYF. The CDR3 DNA is TGTGCCACTTCGACAGGGGTCGACGAGCAGTACTTC.

The chain is built from TRBV12-3 or TRBV12-4 and TRBJ1-6; TRBD1 matches at 7 bases. With 5 bases clipped from V and 7 bases from J, the junction kept 8 bases outside the gene matches. This CDR3 comprises 15 residues. In DNA, the CDR3 is TGTGCCAGCAGTGGATGGGACAGAGAAAATTCACCCCTCCACTTT. This translates into CASSGWDRENSPLHF.

The gene calls are TRBV15 and TRBJ1-5; D gene ambiguous. The CDR3 is 13 amino acids. Trimming stripped 1 base from V and 5 bases from J, with 6 bases between. Germline V gene lookup returns CDR1 LNHNV and CDR2 YYDKDF (reference sequence). This chain's CDR3 is CATSRGEDQPQHF. In nucleotides, the CDR3 is TGTGCCACCAGCAGAGGGGAGGATCAGCCCCAGCATTTT.

This chain joins TRBV4-1 and TRBJ2-7; tentatively, D is TRBD2 (5 bases). Germline V gene data show CDR1 as MGHRA and CDR2 as YSYEKL. There are 15 residues in the CDR3. V was pared by 0 bases and J by 2 bases, with 11 bases between. The CDR3 DNA is TGCGCCAGCAGCCAAGAGGCAGTCGGGACCTACGAGCAGTACGTC. The encoded protein is CASSQEAVGTYEQYV.

The chain uses TRBV4-2 and TRBJ1-1, with no clear D. CDR3 size: 16 residues. Looked up from germline, CDR1 is LGHNA and CDR2 is YNFKEQ. The ends were cut back, 0 bases at V and 0 bases at J, with 11 bases in the middle. The CDR3 bases are TGTGCCAGCAGCCAAGATATAGTGAGCATGAACACTGAAGCTTTCTTT. It yields the protein CASSQDIVSMNTEAFF.

V and J are TRBV6-5 and TRBJ2-2; 7 nucleotides match TRBD1. Germline V gene lookup returns CDR1 MNHEY and CDR2 SVGAGI. The trim removed 1 base at V and 6 bases at J, leaving 17 bases unmatched. The CDR3 consists of 19 residues. The CDR3 bases are TGTGCCAGCAGTTACTATGGGACAGAAAATCGGGGCGATCCCGGGGAGCTGTTTTTT. Translation: CASSYYGTENRGDPGELFF.